The clone carrying this T cell receptor beta chain was seen repeatedly, ten times or more. What it binds is unknown. This record comes from a study of CD8 T cells in ankylosing spondylitis. Study-wide results and caveats: It appeared that ankylosing spondylitis blood was characterized by a TCR beta motif of seven or eight highly homologous variants.

MiXCR, run by TCRdb on the 5' RACE reads, gives a single entry per CDR3 protein. The data show 350,000 or so distinct CDR3 sequences, less than 9.5% seen once. The receptor's source is a male donor with ankylosing spondylitis. The sequenced material came from blood, either unsorted or a sorted T cell fraction (not recorded which).

CDR3 sequence (DNA): TGCAGCGTTGAGGGGGCTAGCGGGAGGAAGGCCAATGAGCAGTTCTTC. Translation gives CSVEGASGRKANEQFF. V gene TRBV29-1 combines with J gene TRBJ2-1, with 11 nucleotides matching TRBD2. The CDR3 totals 16 residues. CDR1 and CDR2 from the germline V gene are SQVTM and ANQGSEA. The junction had 10 bases not matched to a gene; V was cut back by 3 bases and J by 6 bases.